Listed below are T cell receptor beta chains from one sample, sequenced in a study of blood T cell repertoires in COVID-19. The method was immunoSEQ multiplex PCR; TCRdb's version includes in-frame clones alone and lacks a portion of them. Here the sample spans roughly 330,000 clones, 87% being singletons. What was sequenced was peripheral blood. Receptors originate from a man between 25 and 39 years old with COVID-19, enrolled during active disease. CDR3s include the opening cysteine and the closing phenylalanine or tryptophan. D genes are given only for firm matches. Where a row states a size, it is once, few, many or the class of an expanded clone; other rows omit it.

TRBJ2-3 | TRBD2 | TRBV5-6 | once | TGTGCCAGCAGCCTTCGTCTCGCGGGGGGTTGGGCAGATACGCAGTATTTT | CASSLRLAGGWADTQYF
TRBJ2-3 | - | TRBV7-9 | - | TGTGCCAGCAGCACTACCACAGATACGCAGTATTTT | CASSTTTDTQYF
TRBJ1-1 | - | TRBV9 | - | TGTGCCAGCAGCGTAGAGGCAGCGATGAACACTGAAGCTTTCTTT | CASSVEAAMNTEAFF
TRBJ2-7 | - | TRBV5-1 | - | TGCGCCAGCAGCTTGGCGCCAGGGTACTACGAGCAGTACTTC | CASSLAPGYYEQYF
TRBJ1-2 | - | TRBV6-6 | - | TGTGCCAGCAGTTACGAGGGAAGCTATGGCTACACCTTC | CASSYEGSYGYTF
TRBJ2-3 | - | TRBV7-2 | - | TGTGCCAGCAGCCCCCTCTACGTTAGCACAGATACGCAGTATTTT | CASSPLYVSTDTQYF
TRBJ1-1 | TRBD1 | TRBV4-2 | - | TGTGCCAGCAGCACTCCGGGACAGGGGATTTCGGCTTTCTTT | CASSTPGQGISAFF
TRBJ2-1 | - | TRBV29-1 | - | TGCAGCGTTGAATGGGTTAGCGGACACAATGAGCAGTTCTTC | CSVEWVSGHNEQFF
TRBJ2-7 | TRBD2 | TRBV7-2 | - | TGTGCCAGCAGCTTCAGACTAGCGGGCAACTACGAGCAGTACTTC | CASSFRLAGNYEQYF
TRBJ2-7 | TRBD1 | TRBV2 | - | TGTGCCAGCACCAGCGCCGGGACAGGGATCTACGAGCAGTACTTC | CASTSAGTGIYEQYF
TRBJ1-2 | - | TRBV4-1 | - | TGCGCCAGCAGCCAAGGGGGGAGGGTGAGTGGCTACACCTTC | CASSQGGRVSGYTF
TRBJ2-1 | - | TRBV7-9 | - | TGTGCCAGCAGCTTAGTCGGGAGCTCCTACAATGAGCAGTTCTTC | CASSLVGSSYNEQFF
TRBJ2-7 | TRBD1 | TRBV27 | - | TGTGCCAGCAGTTACAGGGGCTACGAGCAGTACTTC | CASSYRGYEQYF
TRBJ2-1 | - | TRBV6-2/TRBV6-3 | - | TGTGCCAGCAGCCTCGAGGACAGCCGTTACAATGAGCAGTTCTTC | CASSLEDSRYNEQFF
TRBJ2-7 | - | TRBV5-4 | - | TGTGCCAGCAGCTTAGGACTACTCTCCTACGAGCAGTACTTC | CASSLGLLSYEQYF
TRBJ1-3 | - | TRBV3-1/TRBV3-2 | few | TGTGCCAGCAGCCAATATGGTCAGGGGCCTGGAAACACCATATATTTT | CASSQYGQGPGNTIYF
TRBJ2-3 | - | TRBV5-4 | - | TGTGCCAGCAGCTTAATGGGAGACGGCACAGATACGCAGTATTTT | CASSLMGDGTDTQYF
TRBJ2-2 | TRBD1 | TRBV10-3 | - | TGTGCCATCAGTGACCAGGGGGCCCCATTCGGGGAGCTGTTTTTT | CAISDQGAPFGELFF
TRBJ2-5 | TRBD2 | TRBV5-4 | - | TGTGCCAGCAGCTTGTACAGCGGGAGGGTGGAGACCCAGTACTTC | CASSLYSGRVETQYF
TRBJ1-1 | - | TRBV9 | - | TGTGCCAGCAGCACGGCGCAGGGGATCACTGAAGCTTTCTTT | CASSTAQGITEAFF
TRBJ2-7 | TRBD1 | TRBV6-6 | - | TGTGCCAGCAGAACCGGGACAGGTCTATACGAGCAGTACTTC | CASRTGTGLYEQYF
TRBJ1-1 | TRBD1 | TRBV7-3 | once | TGTGCCAGCAGCTTAATCCCAGGGGGCAGGACTGAAGCTTTCTTT | CASSLIPGGRTEAFF
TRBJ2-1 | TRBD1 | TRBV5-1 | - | TGCGCCAGCAACTCTAACCCTAGGGGGACAGGGGGCAATGAGCAGTTCTTC | CASNSNPRGTGGNEQFF
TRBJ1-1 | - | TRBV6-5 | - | TGTGCCAGCAGTTACCGGGAGGGCTTGAACACTGAAGCTTTCTTT | CASSYREGLNTEAFF